The 15 T cell receptor beta chains in this list originate from one sample, sequenced in a study of radiation and T cells in renal cell carcinoma. Sequencing used immunoSEQ multiplex PCR; TCRdb keeps in-frame clones, though not all of them. The data show roughly 58,000 clones, 70% to 80% seen once. As for time point: blood 4 weeks post-SBRT, at nephrectomy. Treatment specified: 15 Gy SBRT to primary tumor, nephrectomy 4 weeks later. Sequenced material: blood, taken from a patient whose treatment included radiotherapy and nephrectomy. These receptors came from a man between 60 and 70 years old with renal cell carcinoma.

The chain joins TRBV27 to TRBJ2-6, with 7 bases aligning to TRBD2. V lost 10 bases, J lost 0 bases, and 9 bases stayed unmatched. Germline CDR1 is MNHEY and CDR2 is SMNVEV (reference sequence). There are 16 residues in the CDR3. For the CDR3, the DNA is TGTGCCACCAAGTTGGGAGGGTCCTCTGGGGCCAACGTCCTGACTTTC. This sequence encodes CATKLGGSSGANVLTF.

This clone was seen only once. CDR3 coding DNA: TGTGCCAGCTCCCCTCCCCCAGCTACCTACGAGCAGTACTTC. It translates to CASSPPPATYEQYF. The chain is built from TRBV18 and TRBJ2-7; D remains unclear. CDR3 length: 14 residues. Per germline, CDR1 KGHSH and CDR2 LQKENI. V was shortened by 6 bases and J by 2 bases, with 14 bases between the two germline ends.

CDR3 protein: CASSQDPQSGANVLTF. CDR3 in DNA: TGCGCCAGCAGCCAAGATCCACAGTCTGGGGCCAACGTCCTGACTTTC. V and J are TRBV4-3 and TRBJ2-6; D is uncertain. The germline V gene has CDR1 LGHNA and CDR2 YSLEER. V was pared by 0 bases and J by 1 base, with 7 bases between. The CDR3 is 16 amino acids.

The chain combines TRBV4-3 with TRBJ1-2; D may be TRBD1 (5 bases). The V end lost 3 bases, the J end lost 6 bases, and 17 bases lay between the germline ends. The CDR3 runs 15 residues. Germline values: CDR1 LGHNA, CDR2 YSLEER. The CDR3 nucleotides read TGCGCCAGCAGCCAGGGACCTAGGATATATGATGGCTACACCTTC. It is translated as CASSQGPRIYDGYTF.

The gene calls are TRBV25-1 and TRBJ1-2, with TRBD1 matching over 9 bases. The CDR3 covers 14 residues. The germline CDR1 and CDR2 sequences are MGHDK and SYGVNS. V lost 7 bases, J lost 2 bases, and 5 bases stayed unmatched. The CDR3 sequence: CASKSGTGNYGYTF. The CDR3 DNA reads TGTGCCAGCAAATCCGGGACAGGGAACTATGGCTACACCTTC.

The chain combines TRBV7-2 with TRBJ2-1; D is perhaps TRBD2 (5 bases). Looked up from germline, CDR1 is SGHTA and CDR2 is FQGNSA. The CDR3 sequence is 15 residues long. V dropped 1 base and J dropped 3 bases, with 10 bases sitting between them. This CDR3 is CASSLVSSYYNEQFF. The CDR3 region has the DNA TGTGCCAGCAGCTTAGTGTCTAGCTACTACAATGAGCAGTTCTTC.

The gene calls are TRBV11-3 and TRBJ1-1; unclear D gene. The CDR3 extends over 13 amino acids. Germline V CDR1 and CDR2: SGHNT, YENEEA. The ends were cut back, 5 bases at V and 5 bases at J, with 12 bases in the middle. This chain's CDR3 is CASSADSRTEAFF. The DNA for the CDR3 is TGTGCCAGCAGCGCCGATTCGAGGACTGAAGCTTTCTTT.

This clone was counted once. The chain carries TRBV7-9 and TRBJ2-1, with 9 bases aligning to TRBD2. The CDR3 has 15 residues. V lost 0 bases to trimming and J lost 3 bases; unmatched junction nucleotides: 0. CDR1 is SEHNR and CDR2 is FQNEAQ in the germline V gene (reference sequence). CDR3 DNA sequence: TGTGCCAGCAGCTTAGCGCGGGAGGGCTACAATGAGCAGTTCTTC. Encoded protein: CASSLAREGYNEQFF. The whole variable domain, remainder taken from reference TRBV7-9 and TRBJ2-1, is DTGVSQNPRHKITKRGQNVTFRCDPISEHNRLYWYRQTLGQGPEFLTYFQNEAQLEKSRLLSDRFSAERPKGSFSTLEIQRTEQGDSAMYLCASSLAREGYNEQFFGPGTRLTVL.

This rearrangement joins TRBV4-3 to TRBJ2-7, with TRBD2 matching over 7 bases. V was clipped by 1 base and J by 3 bases; unmatched bases: 12. Germline lookup yields CDR1 LGHNA and CDR2 YSLEER. The CDR3 is made up of 17 amino acids. The CDR3, as DNA: TGCGCCAGCAGCCAAGCCCCGGTCGGGGAGGGGTACTACGAGCAGTACTTC. Translation gives CASSQAPVGEGYYEQYF.

This clone has a single count. Other DNA variants within this sample encode the same CDR3. The rearrangement joins TRBV9 to TRBJ2-3; no definite D call. The CDR3 length is 14 residues. With 0 bases removed from V and 3 bases from J, the gap between germline ends came to 8 bases. Germline V lookup: CDR1 SGDLS, CDR2 YYNGEE. CDR3 in DNA: TGTGCCAGCAGCGTAGATCCTTCAACAGATACGCAGTATTTT. Its translation is CASSVDPSTDTQYF.

The genes are TRBV19 and TRBJ2-1; 8 bases agree with TRBD1. Germline loops: CDR1 LNHDA, CDR2 SQIVND (reference sequence). This CDR3 has 16 residues. V was pared by 3 bases and J by 8 bases, with 12 bases of the junction left unmatched. CDR3 residues: CASSIMYRGTGDEQFF. In DNA, the CDR3 is TGTGCCAGTAGTATTATGTACAGGGGGACCGGGGATGAGCAGTTCTTC.

The chain has TRBV7-9 and TRBJ1-1; tentative D call: TRBD1 (5 bases). This CDR3 has 14 amino acids. Trimming removed 2 bases at V and 7 bases at J, with 14 bases between. CDR1 and CDR2 (germline): SEHNR, FQNEAQ (reference sequence). CDR3 region: CASSLSGTGFEAFF. CDR3 bases: TGTGCCAGCAGCTTATCGGGGACCGGATTTGAAGCTTTCTTT.

This chain uses TRBV11-3 with TRBJ1-4; D is uncertain. The CDR3 loop spans 15 amino acids. In germline, CDR1 is SGHNT, CDR2 YENEEA. Trimming pared 1 base from V and 8 bases from J, leaving 14 bases between. The CDR3 protein is CASSLGESVWEKLFF. DNA of the CDR3: TGTGCCAGCAGCTTAGGGGAAAGCGTGTGGGAAAAACTGTTTTTT. The full variable domain, with the rest looked up from reference TRBV11-3 and TRBJ1-4, is EAGVVQSPRYKIIEKKQPVAFWCNPISGHNTLYWYLQNLGQGPELLIRYENEEAVDDSQLPKDRFSAERLKGVDSTLKIQPAELGDSAVYLCASSLGESVWEKLFFGSGTQLSVL.

The gene calls are TRBV28 and TRBJ2-5; the match to TRBD1 covers 7 bases. This CDR3 spans 14 amino acids. The germline V gene has CDR1 MDHEN and CDR2 SYDVKM. V dropped 4 bases and J dropped 4; count of bases not matched to a gene: 6. In DNA form, the CDR3 reads TGTGCCAGCAGTTATGGTAGGACAGGAGAGACCCAGTACTTC. Its protein is CASSYGRTGETQYF.

The chain couples TRBV5-1 to TRBJ1-6; D not certain. This CDR3 comprises 12 residues. V shed 4 bases and J shed 7 bases, with 6 bases lying between them. The germline V gene has CDR1 SGHRS and CDR2 YFSETQ. CDR3 region: CASSDTNSPLHF. For the CDR3, the DNA is TGCGCCAGCAGCGATACGAATTCACCCCTCCACTTT.